This TCR beta chain was identified during a study of blood T cell repertoires in COVID-19. Study-wide context: Samples of COVID-19 (acute and convalescent) were obtained from the United States, Italy and Spain. The cDNA or gDNA used as material had been derived from T cells, B-cell-depleted T cells, or PBMCs.

This table comes from immunoSEQ multiplex PCR, and its TCRdb copy is limited to in-frame clones, with some not included. The profile shows almost 200,000 clones, about 90% of them singletons. The CDR3 is made up of 16 amino acids. The germline gives CDR1 SGHRS, CDR2 YFSETQ. After removal of 0 bases from V and 6 bases from J, the junction contained 6 bases not matched to a gene. Ages ranged from about 18 to 100 years, with residence in 24 US areas. Cohort placement rested on clinical history that participants reported themselves. The sequence was obtained from a woman aged 18-35 years who had recovered from COVID-19. The source material was PBMCs or T cells enriched from blood (not recorded which). The chain joins TRBV5-1 to TRBJ2-1; 10 bases are shared with TRBD1. The CDR3 DNA reads as TGCGCCAGCAGCTTGGATGGACAGGGGGTCGGCAATGAGCAGTTCTTC. It yields the protein CASSLDGQGVGNEQFF.